The 7 T cell receptor beta chains below were found in one sample sequenced in a study of tumor T cells in aggressive B-cell lymphoma. Repertoires were generated with immunoSEQ multiplex PCR, while TCRdb's copy carries only in-frame clones and drops some. The sample shows about 5,300 clones, approximately 84% of them seen only once. The sequenced sample was tumor tissue. Receptors were obtained from an adult with diffuse large B cell lymphoma.

This clone was counted a few times. The chain joins TRBV30 to TRBJ1-1; no clear D. Germline V CDR1 and CDR2: GTSNPN, SVGIG (reference sequence). The germline V and J ends were trimmed by 0 bases and 7 bases, with 6 bases remaining between them. The CDR3 totals 11 residues. In DNA, the CDR3 is TGTGCCTGGAGTGTAGCTTTTGAAGCTTTCTTT. Translating gives CAWSVAFEAFF.

The chain joins TRBV7-9 to TRBJ2-1; D possibly corresponds to TRBD2 (6 bases). The length of the CDR3 is 14 residues. V was clipped by 5 bases and J by 2 bases, with 10 bases between them. Germline V gene data show CDR1 as SEHNR and CDR2 as FQNEAQ (reference sequence). DNA for the CDR3: TGTGCCAGCAGCGGGACTCTTACCTACAATGAGCAGTTCTTC. Translated, it gives CASSGTLTYNEQFF.

The J gene is TRBJ2-7, the V gene TRBV30; TRBD2 agrees at 8 bases. This CDR3 is 12 amino acids long. Germline V lookup: CDR1 GTSNPN, CDR2 SVGIG (reference sequence). V was pared by 8 bases and J by 4 bases, with 7 bases of the junction left unmatched. The CDR3 here is CASRERGYEQYF. The CDR3, as DNA: TGTGCCAGTAGAGAGCGGGGGTACGAGCAGTACTTC.

This chain uses TRBV10-2 with TRBJ2-7, with a tentative D call TRBD1 (6 bases). V was clipped by 6 bases and J by 4 bases, with 22 bases between them. In germline, CDR1 is WSHSY, CDR2 SAAADI. This CDR3 spans 16 amino acids. CDR3 sequence (DNA): TGCGCCAGCAGGCCCCCCGACAGGTCGTTAGGGTACGAGCAGTACTTC. Its protein product is CASRPPDRSLGYEQYF.

This clone was recorded only once. V and J are TRBV4-1 and TRBJ2-2, with TRBD1 matching 10 bases. The germline gives CDR1 MGHRA, CDR2 YSYEKL. With V trimmed by 4 bases and J by 4 bases, 6 bases remained unmatched. This CDR3 is 16 amino acids long. CDR3 protein: CASSPGQGVVTGELFF. The DNA of the CDR3 is TGCGCCAGCAGCCCTGGACAGGGGGTGGTCACCGGGGAGCTGTTTTTT.

This chain uses TRBV21-1 with TRBJ2-2; the table's D call, TRBD2, has no DNA check behind it. TRBV21-1 is a listed pseudogene. The CDR3 has 16 residues. CDR3 sequence: CASSRLPSGATGELFF. The CDR3 nucleotides are TGTGCCAGCAGCAGACTGCCTAGCGGGGCCACCGGGGAGCTGTTTTTT.

This clone was observed once. This chain joins TRBV25-1 and TRBJ2-7; D is possibly TRBD1 (5 bases). Germline V lookup: CDR1 MGHDK, CDR2 SYGVNS. The CDR3 covers 12 residues. With 3 bases removed from V and 4 bases from J, the gap between germline ends came to 7 bases. CDR3 DNA: TGTGCCAGCAGTGACTCAGGGTACGAGCAGTACTTC. Residues: CASSDSGYEQYF.